These T cell receptor beta chains were read from a single sample in a study of T cells after yellow fever vaccination. TCRdb fed the 5' RACE reads into MiXCR, producing one record per CDR3 protein. The sample contains 620,000 or so distinct CDR3 sequences, about 17% of which appear only once. The sequences come from PBMCs, collected about 5 days after the first yellow fever vaccination. These receptors were taken from a man in his late teens or twenties who received the YFV17D yellow fever vaccine. Both conserved end residues are part of each CDR3. Each record gives: clone size, V gene, CDR3 length, J gene, D gene, CDR3 protein, CDR3 DNA. A D gene is named only where the DNA matches it firmly. Clone size is shown for a subset of rows, as once, few, many or a class of expanded clone.

many	TRBV5-1	15	TRBJ2-3	.	CASSSQTLQNTRQYF	TGCGCCAGCAGCTCCCAGACATTACAGAATACCCGCCAGTATTTT
few	TRBV7-2	13	TRBJ1-2	.	CASSLTGGRGYTF	TGTGCCAGCAGCTTAACGGGCGGACGAGGCTACACCTTC
.	TRBV3-1	18	TRBJ2-6	.	CASSQDPPGAAGANVLTF	TGTGCCAGCAGCCAAGACCCCCCGGGGGCTGCTGGGGCCAACGTCCTGACTTTC
.	TRBV7-2	15	TRBJ2-3	.	CASSRRVPGSDTQYF	TGTGCCAGCAGCAGAAGGGTCCCAGGGTCAGATACGCAGTATTTT
.	TRBV7-2	15	TRBJ2-3	TRBD1	CASSVRGHLTDTQYF	TGTGCCAGCAGCGTCAGGGGGCACCTCACAGATACGCAGTATTTT
.	TRBV5-1	15	TRBJ1-1	TRBD1	CASSLVGTANTEAFF	TGCGCCAGCAGCTTGGTCGGGACAGCGAACACTGAAGCTTTCTTT
few	TRBV12-3/TRBV12-4	12	TRBJ1-2	.	CASTKRGDGYTF	TGTGCCAGCACTAAACGAGGGGATGGCTACACCTTC
once	TRBV7-5	17	TRBJ1-2	.	CFSASCQGPDGGSGYTF	TGTTTCTCTGCCTCCTGCCAAGGCCCTGACGGAGGGTCTGGCTACACCTTC
many	TRBV6-1	14	TRBJ2-3	.	CASSPTELTDTQYF	TGTGCCAGCAGCCCGACAGAGCTAACAGATACGCAGTATTTT
.	TRBV12-3/TRBV12-4	14	TRBJ2-3	TRBD2	CASSYGGGNDTQYF	TGTGCCAGCAGTTATGGCGGGGGGAATGATACGCAGTATTTT
few	TRBV7-3	15	TRBJ1-2	.	CASSLGTLSNYGYTF	TGTGCCAGCAGCTTAGGGACACTCTCCAACTATGGCTACACCTTC
few	TRBV5-1	15	TRBJ2-1	.	CASSLVGTEYNEQFF	TGCGCCAGCAGCTTGGTAGGGACCGAGTACAATGAGCAGTTCTTC
few	TRBV6-5	17	TRBJ1-1	.	CASSYLSYRASNTEAFF	TGTGCCAGCAGTTACCTAAGTTACAGGGCTAGTAACACTGAAGCTTTCTTT
few	TRBV19	13	TRBJ2-1	.	CASSNTGFNEQFF	TGTGCCAGTAGTAACACAGGGTTCAATGAGCAGTTCTTC
.	TRBV4-2	16	TRBJ1-2	.	CASSQEGTGSPYGYTF	TGTGCCAGCAGCCAAGAGGGAACAGGGTCTCCCTATGGCTACACCTTC
few	TRBV7-2	14	TRBJ1-1	.	CASSLGHTNTEAFF	TGTGCCAGCAGCTTAGGACATACTAACACTGAAGCTTTCTTT
many	TRBV5-1	16	TRBJ1-5	.	CASSSLHGQFNQPQHF	TGCGCCAGCAGCAGCTTGCATGGGCAGTTCAATCAGCCCCAGCATTTT
.	TRBV4-2	16	TRBJ1-3	.	CASSQESDFSGNTIYF	TGTGCCAGCAGCCAAGAATCAGACTTCTCTGGAAACACCATATATTTT
.	TRBV5-1	14	TRBJ1-2	.	CASSLLPGDDGYTF	TGCGCCAGCAGCTTGCTTCCGGGAGACGATGGCTACACCTTC
.	TRBV6-1	14	TRBJ1-2	TRBD1	CASSPRDRLYGYTF	TGTGCCAGCAGTCCTCGGGACAGGCTCTATGGCTACACCTTC
many	TRBV5-1	16	TRBJ2-3	TRBD1	CASSRGQGARTDTQYF	TGCGCCAGCAGCCGTGGACAGGGGGCACGCACAGATACGCAGTATTTT
.	TRBV12-5	15	TRBJ2-1	TRBD1	CAGGYRGSSYNEQFF	TGTGCTGGTGGATACAGGGGAAGCTCCTACAATGAGCAGTTCTTC
few	TRBV6-2/TRBV6-3	13	TRBJ1-2	.	CASQSGDTSGYTF	TGTGCCAGCCAGTCGGGGGACACGAGTGGCTACACCTTC
few	TRBV20-1	13	TRBJ1-2	TRBD1	CSLRDRTNYGYTF	TGCAGCCTTCGGGACAGGACTAACTATGGCTACACCTTC
.	TRBV4-1	15	TRBJ2-1	.	CASSQNPQGPGEQFF	TGCGCCAGCAGCCAGAATCCCCAGGGCCCGGGCGAGCAGTTCTTC
few	TRBV6-5	16	TRBJ1-2	.	CASSYSQGWANYGYTF	TGTGCCAGCAGTTACTCGCAGGGATGGGCTAACTATGGCTACACCTTC
.	TRBV4-1	15	TRBJ2-2	.	CASRYGRGPTGELFF	TGCGCCAGCAGATACGGTCGGGGACCAACCGGGGAGCTGTTTTTT
.	TRBV9	15	TRBJ2-3	.	CASSATGAKTDTQYF	TGTGCCAGCAGCGCAACGGGGGCAAAAACAGATACGCAGTATTTT
few	TRBV12-3/TRBV12-4	15	TRBJ2-5	TRBD1	CASSFGTGQLETQYF	TGTGCCAGCAGTTTCGGGACAGGTCAACTAGAGACCCAGTACTTC
.	TRBV7-8	17	TRBJ2-1	TRBD2	CASSPLLRLAAYNEQFF	TGTGCCAGCAGCCCCCTGTTGAGACTAGCGGCCTACAATGAGCAGTTCTTC
many	TRBV9	14	TRBJ2-7	.	CASSVIGETYEQYF	TGTGCCAGCAGCGTTATTGGGGAAACCTACGAGCAGTACTTC
few	TRBV20-1	15	TRBJ2-3	TRBD2	CSAPTVRRGTDTQYF	TGCAGTGCTCCTACCGTCCGGCGGGGGACAGATACGCAGTATTTT
few	TRBV18	14	TRBJ1-2	.	CASSPSRQGGGYTF	TGTGCCAGCTCACCATCCCGGCAGGGAGGCGGCTACACCTTC
.	TRBV10-1	14	TRBJ2-7	.	CASRTDSTTGEQYF	TGCGCCAGCAGAACGGACAGCACCACGGGAGAGCAGTACTTC
.	TRBV7-3	15	TRBJ2-1	TRBD1	CASSISGTGGNEQFF	TGTGCCAGCAGCATCTCCGGGACAGGGGGGAATGAGCAGTTCTTC
few	TRBV20-1	18	TRBJ2-7	.	CSARDLTGGPLLLGEQYF	TGCAGTGCTAGAGACTTGACAGGCGGACCTCTGCTACTCGGCGAGCAGTACTTC
many	TRBV21-1	15	TRBJ1-5	.	CASSKVRDKNQPQHF	TGTGCCAGCAGCAAAGTCAGGGACAAAAATCAGCCCCAGCATTTT
.	TRBV4-3	13	TRBJ1-3	.	CASSPWSGNTIYF	TGCGCCAGCAGCCCCTGGTCTGGAAACACCATATATTTT
few	TRBV19	14	TRBJ2-3	TRBD1	CASSLGQTGDTQYF	TGTGCCAGTAGTTTGGGACAGACCGGAGATACGCAGTATTTT
many	TRBV7-9	13	TRBJ2-5	.	CASSLPDQETQYF	TGTGCCAGCAGCTTACCAGATCAAGAGACCCAGTACTTC
many	TRBV6-5	15	TRBJ2-3	TRBD2	CASSYSSGGTDTQYF	TGTGCCAGCAGTTACTCGAGCGGGGGTACAGATACGCAGTATTTT
.	TRBV5-1	15	TRBJ2-3	.	CASSLFGPSTDTQYF	TGCGCCAGCAGCTTGTTCGGGCCTAGCACAGATACGCAGTATTTT
.	TRBV27	14	TRBJ1-6	.	CALAGVAYNSPLHF	TGTGCCTTGGCAGGGGTTGCATATAATTCACCCCTCCACTTT
few	TRBV5-1	15	TRBJ2-5	TRBD2	CASSYDYGGQETQYF	TGCGCCAGCAGCTATGATTACGGGGGGCAAGAGACCCAGTACTTC
.	TRBV15	16	TRBJ2-1	TRBD2	CATSYQRGGTPNEQFF	TGTGCCACCAGCTACCAACGCGGGGGGACTCCCAATGAGCAGTTCTTC
few	TRBV18	16	TRBJ2-1	TRBD1	CASSPPSGTGGSEQFF	TGTGCCAGCTCACCACCCTCCGGGACAGGGGGCAGTGAGCAGTTCTTC
few	TRBV20-1	14	TRBJ2-5	.	CSAGGDTYQETQYF	TGCAGTGCTGGGGGGGACACGTACCAAGAGACCCAGTACTTC
few	TRBV6-2/TRBV6-3	13	TRBJ1-5	.	CASSYSDNQPQHF	TGTGCCAGCAGTTACTCGGACAATCAGCCCCAGCATTTT
few	TRBV3-1	14	TRBJ2-3	.	CASSQAISTDTQYF	TGTGCCAGCAGCCAAGCTATTAGCACAGATACGCAGTATTTT
many	TRBV12-3/TRBV12-4	16	TRBJ2-7	.	CASSSPHIDGSYEQYF	TGTGCCAGCAGTTCGCCCCACATCGATGGATCCTACGAGCAGTACTTC
few	TRBV3-1	16	TRBJ1-6	.	CASSHTPGLDNSPLHF	TGTGCCAGCAGCCACACCCCGGGACTGGATAATTCACCCCTCCACTTT
.	TRBV6-2/TRBV6-3	22	TRBJ2-2	TRBD1	CASSYVANPGWLGGKRTGELFF	TGTGCCAGCAGTTACGTCGCTAACCCTGGGTGGTTAGGGGGCAAGCGGACCGGGGAGCTGTTTTTT
.	TRBV7-2	16	TRBJ2-7	.	CASSLGGGRGSYEQYF	TGTGCCAGCAGCTTAGGGGGGGGCCGGGGCTCCTACGAGCAGTACTTC